Listed here are 17 T cell receptor beta chains from one sample, sequenced in a study of cytomegalovirus exposure and HLA in healthy donors. A multiplex PCR was run with 60 Vbeta primers and 13 Jbeta primers. Measured with immunoSEQ multiplex PCR; TCRdb has only the in-frame clones, and not every one. Here the sample spans roughly 280,000 clones, about 75% being singletons. The sample taken for sequencing was PBMCs. These TCRs come from a female donor in good health and CMV-seronegative.

The chain couples TRBV19 to TRBJ2-3, with D maybe TRBD1 (6 bases). The CDR3 extends over 17 amino acids. Germline CDR1 and CDR2: LNHDA and SQIVND (reference sequence). The V end was cut by 3 bases, the J end by 6 bases, with 22 bases between. The CDR3 nucleotides read TGTGCCAGTAGTATCCTCACGACAGGCGAGGCTGGGGATACGCAGTATTTT. It translates to CASSILTTGEAGDTQYF.

This chain uses TRBV27 with TRBJ2-3; 7 positions match TRBD2. Looked up from germline, CDR1 is MNHEY and CDR2 is SMNVEV (reference sequence). V dropped 7 bases and J dropped 5; count of bases not matched to a gene: 12. The CDR3 runs to 15 residues. The CDR3, as DNA: TGTGCCAGCACCCCCAGCGGGATGCCGGGAGATACGCAGTATTTT. Protein sequence: CASTPSGMPGDTQYF.

V usage is TRBV5-6 and J usage is TRBJ2-7, with 7 bases aligning to TRBD1. The CDR3 is 15 amino acids. Germline values: CDR1 SGHDT, CDR2 YYEEEE. V dropped 1 base and J dropped 1; count of bases not matched to a gene: 5. The CDR3 loop reads CASSLKGAGSYEQYF. The CDR3 region has the DNA TGTGCCAGCAGCTTGAAGGGGGCCGGGTCCTACGAGCAGTACTTC.

The genes are TRBV20-1 and TRBJ2-1; 9 nucleotides line up with TRBD2. The V and J ends lost 5 bases and 9 bases, in that order; junction bases with no gene match: 2. The germline V gene encodes CDR1 DFQATT and CDR2 SNEGSKA (reference sequence). This CDR3 is 11 amino acids long. For the CDR3, the DNA is TGCAGTGCTTTTAGCGGGAGTGAGCAGTTCTTC. Protein product: CSAFSGSEQFF.

This clone was seen a few times. The J gene is TRBJ1-1, the V gene TRBV4-1; D is ambiguous. Germline V CDR1 and CDR2: MGHRA, YSYEKL. This CDR3 has 17 residues. V lost 0 bases, J lost 4 bases, and 18 bases lay in between. CDR3 DNA sequence: TGCGCCAGCAGCCAAGATGCCCAGTCGAGGGTAACCACTGAAGCTTTCTTT. Protein sequence: CASSQDAQSRVTTEAFF.

This chain links TRBV2 with TRBJ1-5, with TRBD1 identical over 11 bases. The CDR3 is made up of 14 amino acids. Germline CDR1 reads SNHLY; CDR2 reads FYNNEI. The V gene end was trimmed by 7 bases and the J gene end by 5 bases; junction bases not matched to a gene: 4. The CDR3: CASTGTGGDQPQHF. In DNA form, the CDR3 reads TGTGCCAGCACCGGGACAGGGGGTGATCAGCCCCAGCATTTT.

V usage is TRBV29-1 and J usage is TRBJ1-1; tentative D call: TRBD1 (6 bases). CDR1 and CDR2 (germline): SQVTM, ANQGSEA. The CDR3 runs 12 residues. Trimming cost V 5 bases and J 1 base, with 8 bases left between them. CDR3 in DNA: TGCAGCGTTTCCAGGGGGAACACTGAAGCTTTCTTT. Encoded protein: CSVSRGNTEAFF.

The CDR3 loop reads CASSLGLAGYEQYF. CDR3 nucleotides: TGTGCCAGCAGCCTGGGACTAGCGGGGTACGAGCAGTACTTC. V and J are TRBV7-3 and TRBJ2-7, with 13 bases fitting TRBD2. The J segment lost 4 bases and the V segment lost 5 bases, leaving 2 bases of the junction unmatched. CDR3 length: 14 amino acids. From germline, CDR1 is SGHTA and CDR2 FQGTGA.

This clone was picked up a small number of times. The chain employs TRBV9 and TRBJ2-1; 8 bases are a match to TRBD1. The CDR3 covers 19 residues. V was pared by 0 bases and J by 9 bases, with 20 bases of the junction left unmatched. Germline CDR1 SGDLS, CDR2 YYNGEE. CDR3 sequence reads: CASSVVTGQGAPGRGEQFF. Written as DNA, the CDR3 is TGTGCCAGCAGCGTAGTAACCGGACAGGGTGCTCCCGGGCGGGGTGAGCAGTTCTTC.

This clone occurred once. The V gene is TRBV19, the J gene TRBJ2-6, with D unresolved. Trimming removed 6 bases at V and 6 bases at J, with 9 bases between. Per germline, CDR1 LNHDA and CDR2 SQIVND (reference sequence). The CDR3 consists of 13 residues. The CDR3 loop reads CASSPVAANVLTF. CDR3 nucleotide sequence: TGTGCCAGTAGCCCAGTCGCGGCCAACGTCCTGACTTTC.

This clone came up once. The chain recombines TRBV15 with TRBJ1-2; 8 bases match TRBD1. The J segment lost 5 bases and the V segment lost 1 base, leaving 9 bases of the junction unmatched. The V gene's germline CDR1 is LNHNV and CDR2 YYDKDF (reference sequence). The CDR3 sequence is 16 residues long. Here the CDR3 reads CATSRADRALRYGYTF. The CDR3 region has the DNA TGTGCCACCAGCAGAGCGGACAGGGCTCTTCGGTATGGCTACACCTTC.

This rearrangement joins TRBV4-2 to TRBJ2-1, with 14 bases aligning to TRBD2. Germline V gene lookup returns CDR1 LGHNA and CDR2 YNFKEQ. CDR3 length: 21 amino acids. V lost 0 bases and J lost 7; bases outside the gene matches: 17. The CDR3 DNA is TGTGCCAGCAGCCAAGATTTACCGCGGACTAGCGGGAGGTCCATTAAGAATGAGCAGTTCTTC. Translating gives CASSQDLPRTSGRSIKNEQFF.

This clone has only one observation. The chain combines TRBV6-6 with TRBJ2-1; 12 bases are a match to TRBD2. The CDR3 runs to 15 residues. V lost 2 bases, J lost 9 bases, and 5 bases stayed unmatched. Germline V gene data show CDR1 as MNHNY and CDR2 as SVGAGI (reference sequence). The CDR3 DNA sequence: TGTGCCAGCAGTTACGACGGACTAGCGGGAACTGAGCAGTTCTTC. Protein sequence: CASSYDGLAGTEQFF.

The rearrangement links TRBV7-9 to TRBJ2-7; tentatively, D is TRBD2 (6 bases). Germline V gene data show CDR1 as SEHNR and CDR2 as FQNEAQ (reference sequence). V gave up 5 bases and J gave up 6 bases, with 17 bases separating them. This CDR3 has 14 residues. The CDR3, as DNA: TGTGCCAGCAGCGAGTCACGTGGGGGAGGCGAGCAGTACTTC. This translates into CASSESRGGGEQYF.

This clone has just a few counts. This sequence joins TRBV9 and TRBJ1-5, with TRBD1 as a possible D gene (5 bases). V lost 7 bases and J 0 bases, leaving 14 bases between the germline ends. This CDR3 comprises 15 residues. Germline CDR1 SGDLS, CDR2 YYNGEE. The CDR3 nucleotides read TGTGCCAGCCCTAAAGGGACTTATAGCAATCAGCCCCAGCATTTT. Amino acids: CASPKGTYSNQPQHF.

The gene calls are TRBV2 and TRBJ2-1; D is unresolved. The V and J ends lost 4 bases and 0 bases respectively, with 7 bases between them. The germline gives CDR1 SNHLY, CDR2 FYNNEI. The CDR3 runs to 14 residues. CDR3 sequence reads: CASSVSGSYNEQFF. In DNA, the CDR3 is TGTGCCAGCAGTGTCTCCGGCTCCTACAATGAGCAGTTCTTC.

This clone was seen a handful of times. The J gene is TRBJ1-2, the V gene TRBV5-1; D perhaps matches TRBD1 (5 bases). The germline gives CDR1 SGHRS, CDR2 YFSETQ. Trimming stripped 4 bases from V and 3 bases from J, with 22 bases between. The CDR3 contains 17 residues. The CDR3 is CASSLTTRSGGDYGYTF. The CDR3 region has the DNA TGCGCCAGCAGCCTGACGACCAGGTCGGGGGGGGACTATGGCTACACCTTC.